What follows is one TCR beta chain and its context. Its antigen is not known. One end of the junction varies from germline; a read error may be responsible. The library came from three nested PCR rounds adapted from ARM-PCR protocols. MiXCR was run by TCRdb on the multiplex PCR reads, yielding one entry per CDR3 protein. The data show 75,000 to 95,000 distinct CDR3 sequences, just over 65% seen once. This specimen belongs to a study of tumor and adjacent non-tumor tissue in lung cancer. RNA was extracted from bulk tissue without any cell sorting. Newly diagnosed lung cancer patients had thoracic surgery in China, August–late 2014, without prior chemotherapy. Findings and caveats of the study: Tumor TCR diversity, when higher, was linked to shorter survival. In normal lung, the top 100 clones were significantly more dominant than in tumor.

CDR1 and CDR2 from the germline V gene are LNHDA and SQIVND (reference sequence). CDR3 length: 15 amino acids. The origin of this receptor is a man aged 55 to 70 with non-small cell lung cancer. V usage is TRBV19 and J usage is TRBJ2-3; D call uncertain. The sequenced sample was lung tumor tissue. The CDR3 sequence: CTSSIIGASTDTQYF. In DNA, the CDR3 is TGTACCAGTAGTATCATTGGCGCAAGCACAGATACGCAGTATTTT.